This T cell receptor (beta chain) came from a study of blood T cell repertoires in COVID-19. TCRdb's table, derived via immunoSEQ multiplex PCR, lists solely in-frame clones and lacks some. The repertoire includes more than 9,500 clones, 90% of them detected once, and 12% to 15% sits in the top ten. This clone was picked up one time. The clonotype comes from a man between 65 and 80 years old with active COVID-19. Sequencing used peripheral blood.

CDR3 nucleotides: TGTGCCAGCAGCCAAGTACGGACAGGGGATGTGGATGGCTACACCTTC. Translation: CASSQVRTGDVDGYTF. The chain couples TRBV14 to TRBJ1-2; 9 bases line up with TRBD1. Germline values: CDR1 SGHDN, CDR2 FVKESK. V shed 1 base, J shed 6 bases, and the junction held 9 bases outside the gene matches. The CDR3 totals 16 residues.